This T cell receptor (beta chain) was sequenced during a study of technical replicates of blood from several donors. The germline gives CDR1 LNHDA, CDR2 SQIVND (reference sequence). V was cut by 4 bases and J by 4 bases, with 7 bases left in between. CDR3 length: 13 residues. Clones were sequenced by immunoSEQ multiplex PCR, and TCRdb holds only the in-frame ones, with some missing. The sample carries about 83,000 clones, 85% to 95% recorded once. This TCR came from a human donor in good health. The sample taken for sequencing was T cells isolated from PBMCs. The rearrangement links TRBV19 to TRBJ2-2; weak D call: TRBD2 (6 bases). The CDR3 DNA reads TGTGCCAGTAGTAGGGGGGTCACCGGGGAGCTGTTTTTT. Translation: CASSRGVTGELFF.